What follows is one T cell receptor beta chain and its context. There are 14 residues in the CDR3. The ends were cut back, 1 base at V and 8 bases at J, with 11 bases in the middle. Per the germline V gene, CDR1 is SGHDN and CDR2 is FVKESK. These data belong to a study of blood T cell repertoires in COVID-19. Study background: Whether acute or convalescent, the COVID-19 samples came from the United States, Italy and Spain.

Profiled with immunoSEQ multiplex PCR; TCRdb holds only in-frame clones, not every one. Among around 250,000 clones, around 83% were seen once, and the ten largest hold approximately 6%. The chain couples TRBV14 to TRBJ1-4; D is perhaps TRBD1 (5 bases). Sequencing was carried out using peripheral blood. This receptor was identified in a man older than 75 with acute or convalescent COVID-19. The CDR3 spells CASSQVGAGEKLFF. In DNA form, the CDR3 reads TGTGCCAGCAGCCAAGTAGGGGCCGGGGAAAAACTGTTTTTT.